The 32 T cell receptor beta chains in this list originate from one sample, sequenced in a study of cytomegalovirus exposure and HLA in healthy donors. 13 Jbeta primers and 60 Vbeta primers were used for the PCR. Generated by immunoSEQ multiplex PCR, the TCRdb table keeps only in-frame clones and is missing some. The sample lists 120,000 or so clones, roughly four fifths seen once, with less than 3.5% in the top ten. The sample taken for sequencing was PBMCs. These receptors all come from a woman aged 40 to 50 in good health and CMV-seropositive.

This clone has only one observation. This chain uses TRBV5-4 with TRBJ1-5, with a possible D match to TRBD1 (5 bases). Trimming pared 4 bases from V and 3 bases from J, leaving 29 bases between. The CDR3 sequence is 20 residues long. The germline V gene has CDR1 SGHNT and CDR2 YYREEE (reference sequence). The CDR3 DNA follows: TGTGCCAGCAGCCCCTTGATGGGGCCCGAAGAAGGCCCAGTCAATCAGCCCCAGCATTTT. Its translation: CASSPLMGPEEGPVNQPQHF.

This chain links TRBV7-2 with TRBJ2-7, with 7 bases identical to TRBD1. V shed 5 bases, J shed 5 bases, and the junction held 9 bases outside the gene matches. The CDR3 extends over 14 amino acids. Germline V gives CDR1 SGHTA, CDR2 FQGNSA. This CDR3 is CASSPYGQDHEQYF. CDR3 nucleotide sequence: TGTGCCAGCAGCCCATACGGACAGGACCACGAGCAGTACTTC.

This sequence joins TRBV30 and TRBJ1-1, with TRBD1 as a possible D gene (5 bases). V shed 4 bases and J shed 1 base, with 13 bases lying between them. The CDR3 is 14 residues long. Looked up from germline, CDR1 is GTSNPN and CDR2 is SVGIG (reference sequence). The CDR3 DNA follows: TGTGCCTGGAATGACGTGGGGGGGAACACTGAAGCTTTCTTT. It translates to CAWNDVGGNTEAFF.

The CDR3 reads CASSVGVAGGHETQYF. DNA of the CDR3: TGTGCCAGCAGCGTAGGGGTAGCGGGGGGGCATGAGACCCAGTACTTC. The chain couples TRBV9 to TRBJ2-5; 11 bases are shared with TRBD2. Per the germline V gene, CDR1 is SGDLS and CDR2 is YYNGEE. V lost 0 bases, J lost 5 bases, and 6 bases stayed unmatched. The CDR3 sequence is 16 residues long.

The chain is built from TRBV11-2 and TRBJ2-5, with 7 positions matching TRBD1. Germline V gives CDR1 SGHAT, CDR2 FQNNGV. After removal of 11 bases from V and 1 base from J, the junction contained 13 bases not matched to a gene. The CDR3 sequence is 15 residues long. The CDR3 DNA is TGTGCCTCCGATTCACAACAGGGGATCCAAGAGACCCAGTACTTC. As protein: CASDSQQGIQETQYF.

This chain links TRBV19 with TRBJ1-5; no clear D. This CDR3 region has 14 residues. CDR1 and CDR2 from the germline V gene are LNHDA and SQIVND (reference sequence). V lost 10 bases and J lost 0, with 13 bases in between. The CDR3 sequence: CATRERSSNQPQHF. In nucleotides, the CDR3 is TGTGCCACCCGTGAACGGTCTAGCAATCAGCCCCAGCATTTT.

The chain recombines TRBV7-8 with TRBJ2-7; maybe TRBD2 (5 bases). The ends were cut back, 8 bases at V and 4 bases at J, with 15 bases in the middle. The CDR3 has 13 residues. Germline V gene data show CDR1 as SGHVS and CDR2 as FQNEAQ. The CDR3: CASRSGMGYEQYF. CDR3 sequence (DNA): TGTGCCAGCCGTTCGGGAATGGGGTACGAGCAGTACTTC. Using reference TRBV7-8 and TRBJ2-7 for the parts outside the CDR3, the full variable domain is GAGVSQSPRYKVAKRGQDVALRCDPISGHVSLFWYQQALGQGPEFLTYFQNEAQLDKSGLPSDRFFAERPEGSVSTLKIQRTQQEDSAVYLCASRSGMGYEQYFGPGTRLTVT.

The chain employs TRBV6-5 and TRBJ1-2; 7 positions match TRBD1. This CDR3 has 16 amino acids. CDR1 is MNHEY and CDR2 is SVGAGI in the germline V gene. Trimming took 0 bases from V and 4 from J; bases not matched to a gene: 8. The CDR3 coding sequence is TGTGCCAGCAGTTACTCGAGGGACAGAGACGTCTATGGCTACACCTTC. It yields the protein CASSYSRDRDVYGYTF.

The V gene is TRBV16, the J gene TRBJ2-7; perhaps TRBD2 as D (7 bases). Trimming took off 4 bases at V and 9 bases at J, with 31 bases between the two ends. This CDR3 region has 18 residues. Germline values: CDR1 KGHSY, CDR2 FQNENV. DNA for the CDR3: TGTGCCAGCAGCCCATACACCGGGGGCGGGAGAGAACGTAAGGCGCAGTACTTC. Its translation is CASSPYTGGGRERKAQYF.

The chain has TRBV29-1 and TRBJ2-3, with D possibly being TRBD2 (6 bases). The V gene's germline CDR1 is SQVTM and CDR2 ANQGSEA. The CDR3 covers 17 residues. Deletions cut 3 bases from V and 6 bases from J, with 25 bases between. The CDR3 region has the DNA TGCAGCGTTGAGGGGCTAGCTCAGGCTCCCCGGGGGGATACGCAGTATTTT. It specifies CSVEGLAQAPRGDTQYF.

The genes are TRBV19 and TRBJ2-4; D gene uncertain. Germline V CDR1 and CDR2: LNHDA, SQIVND (reference sequence). V was clipped by 8 bases and J by 7 bases, with 12 bases between them. This CDR3 region has 12 residues. DNA of the CDR3: TGTGCCAGTTTTGCGCCTCGTAACATTCAGTACTTC. Protein product: CASFAPRNIQYF.

The chain uses TRBV18 and TRBJ1-5; unclear D gene. The CDR3 loop spans 13 amino acids. The V end lost 2 bases, the J end lost 4 bases, and 6 bases lay between the germline ends. Germline CDR1 reads KGHSH; CDR2 reads LQKENI. The DNA of the CDR3 is TGTGCCAGCTCACCAGCGGTGAATCAGCCCCAGCATTTT. This translates into CASSPAVNQPQHF. The full variable domain, completed using reference TRBV18 and TRBJ1-5, is NAGVMQNPRHLVRRRGQEARLRCSPMKGHSHVYWYRQLPEEGLKFMVYLQKENIIDESGMPKERFSAEFPKEGPSILRIQQVVRGDSAAYFCASSPAVNQPQHFGDGTRLSIL.

Regarding this clone: Other DNA sequences in the same sample also yield this CDR3. The chain recombines TRBV30 with TRBJ1-6, with 7 bases that match TRBD1. The J segment lost 7 bases and the V segment lost 5 bases, leaving 5 bases of the junction unmatched. CDR1 is GTSNPN, CDR2 SVGIG, per germline (reference sequence). This CDR3 contains 13 residues. CDR3 protein: CAWGDSRNSPLHF. The CDR3 nucleotides read TGTGCCTGGGGGGACAGTAGGAATTCACCCCTCCACTTT.

This clone was seen only a few times. The V and J genes are TRBV6-6 and TRBJ1-2, with D possibly TRBD1 on 5 matching bases. V was shortened by 2 bases and J by 8 bases, with 12 bases between the two germline ends. Germline lookup yields CDR1 MNHNY and CDR2 SVGAGI (reference sequence). This CDR3 has 13 amino acids. CDR3 sequence: CASSYGRVDGYTF. The CDR3, as DNA: TGTGCCAGCAGTTACGGCAGGGTTGACGGCTACACCTTC.

The chain recombines TRBV29-1 with TRBJ1-2; D gene ambiguous. This CDR3 comprises 13 residues. V was shortened by 2 bases and J by 7 bases, with 14 bases between the two germline ends. From germline, CDR1 is SQVTM and CDR2 ANQGSEA. CDR3 DNA sequence: TGCAGCGTTGAATCCTCGAGTTACTCTGGCTACACCTTC. As protein: CSVESSSYSGYTF.

The chain employs TRBV25-1 and TRBJ1-1; the D is unclear. Germline loops: CDR1 MGHDK, CDR2 SYGVNS. V was trimmed by 3 bases and J by 0 bases, leaving 5 bases between them. The CDR3 sequence is 13 residues long. Here the CDR3 DNA reads TGTGCCAGCAGTGAGGGCGTGAACACTGAAGCTTTCTTT. It specifies CASSEGVNTEAFF.

The table lists this clone with a few counts. The CDR3 loop is CASSSWDSYEQYF. In DNA form, the CDR3 reads TGTGCCAGCAGCTCATGGGACAGCTACGAGCAGTACTTC. This sequence joins TRBV7-9 and TRBJ2-7; TRBD1 matches at 7 bases. Germline values: CDR1 SEHNR, CDR2 FQNEAQ (reference sequence). J was trimmed by 3 bases and V by 4 bases; bases with no gene match: 3. This CDR3 is 13 amino acids long.

The gene calls are TRBV27 and TRBJ2-7; TRBD2 is a possible D gene (6 bases). Germline lookup yields CDR1 MNHEY and CDR2 SMNVEV (reference sequence). The CDR3 runs to 16 residues. Trimming pared 2 bases from V and 2 bases from J, leaving 16 bases between. CDR3 in amino acids: CASSLSGRRYAYEQYF. The CDR3 coding sequence is TGTGCCAGCAGTTTAAGCGGGCGGCGCTATGCCTACGAGCAGTACTTC.

This clone was seen only a few times. This CDR3 reads CAWSVKPQHF. The CDR3 nucleotides are TGTGCCTGGAGTGTTAAGCCCCAGCATTTT. The chain joins TRBV30 to TRBJ1-5; no definite D call. Per the germline V gene, CDR1 is GTSNPN and CDR2 is SVGIG (reference sequence). CDR3 length: 10 amino acids. The V end lost 0 bases, the J end lost 8 bases, and 2 bases lay between the germline ends.

This chain uses TRBV15 with TRBJ1-4; 11 bases are a match to TRBD1. The V segment lost 0 bases and the J segment 0 bases; nucleotides outside the gene matches: 9. Germline V lookup: CDR1 LNHNV, CDR2 YYDKDF (reference sequence). This CDR3 is 20 amino acids long. This chain's CDR3 is CATSRDRGQGAFATNEKLFF. The CDR3 DNA follows: TGTGCCACCAGCAGAGATCGTGGACAGGGGGCCTTTGCAACTAATGAAAAACTGTTTTTT. Full variable domain (remainder filled in from reference TRBV15 and TRBJ1-4): DAMVIQNPRYQVTQFGKPVTLSCSQTLNHNVMYWYQQKSSQAPKLLFHYYDKDFNNEADTPDNFQSRRPNTSFCFLDIRSPGLGDTAMYLCATSRDRGQGAFATNEKLFFGSGTQLSVL.

This chain links TRBV5-6 with TRBJ2-7, with TRBD2 as a possible D gene (6 bases). CDR3 length: 15 amino acids. CDR1 and CDR2 (germline): SGHDT, YYEEEE. With 3 bases removed from V and 2 bases from J, the gap between germline ends came to 15 bases. The CDR3 region is CASSSLAVVAYEQYF. Written as DNA, the CDR3 is TGTGCCAGCAGCTCTTTAGCGGTGGTGGCCTACGAGCAGTACTTC. Combining the CDR3 with reference TRBV5-6 and TRBJ2-7 gives the whole variable domain DAGVTQSPTHLIKTRGQQVTLRCSPKSGHDTVSWYQQALGQGPQFIFQYYEEEERQRGNFPDRFSGHQFPNYSSELNVNALLLGDSALYLCASSSLAVVAYEQYFGPGTRLTVT.

The chain employs TRBV30 and TRBJ1-2, with TRBD1 identical over 9 bases. CDR3 size: 13 residues. Germline values: CDR1 GTSNPN, CDR2 SVGIG (reference sequence). V shed 3 bases and J 8 bases; nucleotides not matched to a gene: 7. CDR3 nucleotide sequence: TGTGCCTGGAGACTACAGGGGGCGGACGGCTACACCTTC. Encoded protein: CAWRLQGADGYTF.

The V gene is TRBV5-1, the J gene TRBJ2-1; TRBD2 matches at 9 bases. The CDR3 contains 18 residues. Trimming cost V 3 bases and J 1 base; bases outside gene matches: 11. Germline CDR1 and CDR2: SGHRS and YFSETQ. In DNA, the CDR3 is TGCGCCAGCAGCTCGTCGGCGGGGGGGAGGCGATCCTACAATGAGCAGTTCTTC. This gives the protein CASSSSAGGRRSYNEQFF.

This clone was counted between two and nine times. The chain carries TRBV25-1 and TRBJ2-2; a weak D match, TRBD1 (5 bases). V lost 3 bases to trimming and J lost 8 bases, with 16 bases between them. Germline assignment: CDR1 MGHDK and CDR2 SYGVNS. The length of the CDR3 is 15 residues. CDR3 DNA: TGTGCCAGCAGTGATCCCGCAGGGCCAGAGGGGGAGCTGTTTTTT. Translation: CASSDPAGPEGELFF. Supplemented by reference TRBV25-1 and TRBJ2-2, the full variable domain reads EADIYQTPRYLVIGTGKKITLECSQTMGHDKMYWYQQDPGMELHLIHYSYGVNSTEKGDLSSESTVSRIRTEHFPLTLESARPSHTSQYLCASSDPAGPEGELFFGEGSRLTVL.

This clone was counted once. The CDR3 region is CASSQSSRGVGEQYF. CDR3 DNA: TGCGCCAGCAGCCAAAGTAGCCGGGGGGTGGGTGAGCAGTACTTC. The chain recombines TRBV4-3 with TRBJ2-7; the match to TRBD2 covers 7 bases. Trimming at V came to 2 bases and at J to 7 bases, leaving 11 bases not matched to a gene. CDR1 is LGHNA and CDR2 is YSLEER in the germline V gene. The CDR3 consists of 15 residues.

The chain uses TRBV6-5 and TRBJ1-4, with TRBD1 identical over 9 bases. The CDR3 has 15 residues. In germline, CDR1 is MNHEY, CDR2 SVGAGI. Germline trimming cut 2 bases from V and 5 bases from J; bases unmatched to any gene: 3. The CDR3 sequence is CASSYGTGWNEKLFF. The CDR3 DNA reads TGTGCCAGCAGTTACGGGACAGGGTGGAATGAAAAACTGTTTTTT.

V and J are TRBV7-8 and TRBJ2-3; TRBD2 is a possible D gene (6 bases). V shed 0 bases and J shed 2 bases, with 9 bases lying between them. Per the germline V gene, CDR1 is SGHVS and CDR2 is FQNEAQ. The CDR3 is made up of 15 amino acids. DNA for the CDR3: TGTGCCAGCAGCTTAGCGTCGGGAGACACAGATACGCAGTATTTT. Its protein is CASSLASGDTDTQYF.

The chain joins TRBV25-1 to TRBJ2-5; D uncertain. This CDR3 has 14 amino acids. Germline CDR1 MGHDK, CDR2 SYGVNS. V dropped 0 bases and J dropped 5 bases, with 10 bases sitting between them. CDR3 sequence: CASSEYRGVETQYF. The CDR3 DNA reads as TGTGCCAGCAGTGAATACAGAGGCGTGGAGACCCAGTACTTC.

This sequence joins TRBV28 and TRBJ2-3; possible D gene TRBD2, 5 bases. Germline V gene lookup returns CDR1 MDHEN and CDR2 SYDVKM. Trimming stripped 3 bases from V and 3 bases from J, with 13 bases between. This CDR3 comprises 15 residues. The CDR3 here is CASSLVARQTDTQYF. In nucleotides, the CDR3 is TGTGCCAGCAGTTTGGTAGCGCGCCAAACAGATACGCAGTATTTT.

The chain couples TRBV7-7 to TRBJ2-2; D possibly corresponds to TRBD1 (5 bases). The germline V gene encodes CDR1 SSHAT and CDR2 FNYEAQ (reference sequence). Trimming removed 5 bases from V and 2 bases from J, with 9 bases in between. There are 14 residues in the CDR3. CDR3 region: CASSPDRNTGELFF. CDR3 in DNA: TGTGCCAGCAGCCCCGACAGAAACACCGGGGAGCTGTTTTTT. Drawing the rest from reference TRBV7-7 and TRBJ2-2, the complete variable domain is GAGVSQSPRYKVTKRGQDVTLRCDPISSHATLYWYQQALGQGPEFLTYFNYEAQPDKSGLPSDRFSAERPEGSISTLTIQRTEQRDSAMYRCASSPDRNTGELFFGEGSRLTVL.

This clone was found a few times. The genes are TRBV29-1 and TRBJ2-7; perhaps TRBD2 as D (5 bases). CDR1 and CDR2 from the germline V gene are SQVTM and ANQGSEA. V lost 6 bases to trimming and J lost 5 bases, with 23 bases between them. The CDR3 runs 15 residues. Here the CDR3 reads CSVVARGPNGNEQYF. In DNA form, the CDR3 reads TGCAGCGTGGTGGCTCGGGGTCCAAACGGGAACGAGCAGTACTTC.

J is TRBJ2-1 and V is TRBV5-4, with D possibly TRBD1 on 6 matching bases. The CDR3 extends over 13 amino acids. Germline V gene sequence: CDR1 SGHNT, CDR2 YYREEE (reference sequence). V was clipped by 2 bases and J by 7 bases, with 10 bases between them. DNA for the CDR3: TGTGCCAGCAGCTTTAGACAGGAGAATGAGCAGTTCTTC. Translation: CASSFRQENEQFF.